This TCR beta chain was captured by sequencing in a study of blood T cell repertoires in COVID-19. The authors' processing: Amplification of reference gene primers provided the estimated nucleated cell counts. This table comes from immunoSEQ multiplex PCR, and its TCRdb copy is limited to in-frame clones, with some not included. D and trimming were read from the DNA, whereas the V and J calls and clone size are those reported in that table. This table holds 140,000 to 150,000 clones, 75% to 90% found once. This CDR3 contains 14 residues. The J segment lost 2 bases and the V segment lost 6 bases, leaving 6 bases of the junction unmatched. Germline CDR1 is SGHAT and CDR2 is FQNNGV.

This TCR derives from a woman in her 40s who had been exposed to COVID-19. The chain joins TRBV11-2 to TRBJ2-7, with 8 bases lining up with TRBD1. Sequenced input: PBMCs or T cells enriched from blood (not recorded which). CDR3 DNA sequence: TGTGCCAGCAGTTGGGGGACAGGTACCTACGAGCAGTACTTC. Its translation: CASSWGTGTYEQYF.